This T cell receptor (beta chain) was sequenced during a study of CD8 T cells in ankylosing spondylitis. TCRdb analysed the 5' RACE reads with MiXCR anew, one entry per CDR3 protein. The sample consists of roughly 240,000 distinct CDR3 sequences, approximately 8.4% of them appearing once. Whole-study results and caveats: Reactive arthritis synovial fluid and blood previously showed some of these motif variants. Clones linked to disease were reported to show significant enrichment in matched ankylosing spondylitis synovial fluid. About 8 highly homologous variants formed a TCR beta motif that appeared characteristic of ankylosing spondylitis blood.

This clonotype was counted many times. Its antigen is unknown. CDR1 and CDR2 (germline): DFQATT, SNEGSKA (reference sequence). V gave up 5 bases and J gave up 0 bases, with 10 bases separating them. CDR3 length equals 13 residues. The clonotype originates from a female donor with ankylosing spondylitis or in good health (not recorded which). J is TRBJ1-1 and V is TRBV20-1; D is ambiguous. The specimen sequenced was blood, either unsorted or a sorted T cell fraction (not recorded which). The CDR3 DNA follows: TGCAGTGCTTGGGGTCTCCTGAACACTGAAGCTTTCTTT. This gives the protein CSAWGLLNTEAFF.